The sequence of this TCR beta chain was determined in a study of blood T cell repertoires in COVID-19. Study background: COVID-19 samples from acute and convalescent phases originated in the United States, Italy and Spain.

The CDR3 is 14 amino acids. Germline-derived CDR1 and CDR2 are SGDLS and YYNGEE. V lost 1 base, J lost 15 bases, and 11 bases stayed unmatched. Original handling: The assay estimated nucleated cells by amplifying reference gene primers. TCRdb's table, derived via immunoSEQ multiplex PCR, lists solely in-frame clones and lacks some. The D gene and trimming were derived from the DNA, and the V and J assignments and clone size from that table. The sample holds more than 150,000 clones, about 88% seen once. This chain uses TRBV9 with TRBJ2-4, with 9 nucleotides matching TRBD1. This TCR came from a man younger than 35 with acute or convalescent COVID-19. The sequenced material came from peripheral blood. The CDR3 sequence: CASSVQTGQGFLYF. The DNA for the CDR3 is TGTGCCAGCAGCGTACAAACGGGACAGGGTTTTCTGTACTTC.